The next 18 T cell receptor beta chains were all read from a single sample in a study of blood T cells in healthy people across ages. Primers used in a second PCR of about 7 to 12 cycles were a sample-barcoded 5' primer and a J-beta primer mix. TCRdb recomputed calls from the 5' RACE reads with MiXCR, one row per CDR3 protein. The profile covers about a million distinct CDR3 sequences, with 35% to 40% appearing a single time and around 13% taken by the ten largest. The sequencing sample was made of blood. These receptors were obtained from a man younger than 30 in good health.

To note about this clonotype: A read error is possible here, since a much larger clone lies one base away. The rearrangement uses TRBV4-2 and TRBJ2-7, with 8 bases identical to TRBD2. This CDR3 is built from 17 residues. The germline CDR1 and CDR2 sequences are LGHNA and YNFKEQ. Here the CDR3 DNA reads TGTGCCAGCAGCCAAGAAGTGTCGGGGGGGCCATCCTACGATCAGTACTTC. Translated, it gives CASSQEVSGGPSYDQYF.

This clonotype has just a few counts. V usage is TRBV10-3 and J usage is TRBJ1-1, with D unclear. Germline V lookup: CDR1 ENHRY, CDR2 SYGVKD. V lost 3 bases and J 3 bases, leaving 5 bases between the germline ends. The CDR3 runs to 12 residues. CDR3 bases: TGTGCCATCAGTGATTGGGACACTGAAGCTTTCTTT. Translating it yields CAISDWDTEAFF.

The rearrangement uses TRBV5-1 and TRBJ2-1, with TRBD1 matching 7 bases. In germline, CDR1 is SGHRS, CDR2 YFSETQ. The CDR3 consists of 16 residues. V shed 0 bases, J shed 4 bases, and the junction held 7 bases outside the gene matches. CDR3 sequence: CASSLVTGQPYNEQFF. In DNA form, the CDR3 reads TGCGCCAGCAGCTTGGTTACGGGACAGCCGTACAATGAGCAGTTCTTC.

The rearrangement joins TRBV27 to TRBJ1-2; possibly TRBD1 for D (5 bases). Germline V gene data show CDR1 as MNHEY and CDR2 as SMNVEV (reference sequence). Trimming removed 0 bases at V and 8 bases at J, with 19 bases between. The CDR3 contains 16 residues. The CDR3 DNA reads TGTGCCAGCAGTTTATCCGGGGCGGAGCGCGTGGGAGGCTACACCTTC. This sequence encodes CASSLSGAERVGGYTF.

The chain employs TRBV28 and TRBJ2-5, with D possibly matching TRBD1 (7 bases). The J call may be faulty, since TRBJ2-4 better matches the DNA end. This CDR3 has 16 residues. CDR1 is MDHEN and CDR2 is SYDVKM in the germline V gene. CDR3 protein: CASSLDPGGSGDIQYF. CDR3 nucleotide sequence: TGTGCCAGCAGTTTGGATCCAGGGGGATCGGGGGACATTCAGTACTTC.

This chain links TRBV7-8 with TRBJ2-1; D remains unclear. CDR1 is SGHVS and CDR2 is FQNEAQ in the germline V gene. The CDR3 sequence is 14 residues long. Trimming shortened V by 0 bases and J by 4 bases, and 7 bases separated the two germline ends. The CDR3 coding sequence is TGTGCCAGCAGCTTAGCGCCAGGATACAATGAGCAGTTCTTC. Its protein product is CASSLAPGYNEQFF.

This clonotype appeared a few times. The chain couples TRBV6-2 or TRBV6-3 to TRBJ1-1; D remains unclear. CDR3 length equals 11 residues. V dropped 5 bases and J dropped 8 bases, with 9 bases sitting between them. Germline V lookup: CDR1 MNHEY, CDR2 SVGEGT. The CDR3 sequence is CASSRNSEAFF. The CDR3 nucleotides are TGTGCCAGCAGTCGTAATTCAGAAGCTTTCTTT.

Only a few counts were recorded for this clonotype. The rearrangement joins TRBV6-2 or TRBV6-3 to TRBJ2-3; 8 nucleotides agree with TRBD1. CDR3 length: 14 residues. J gave up 2 bases and V 7 bases, and 5 bases lay outside the gene matches. CDR1 is MNHEY and CDR2 is SVGEGT in the germline V gene. The CDR3 sequence: CASIRGLITDTQYF. For the CDR3, the DNA is TGTGCCAGCATCAGGGGGCTGATCACAGATACGCAGTATTTT.

This clonotype occurred a few times. The chain links TRBV5-1 to TRBJ2-2, with D unresolved. There are 12 residues in the CDR3. Germline V gene lookup returns CDR1 SGHRS and CDR2 YFSETQ. V was cut by 5 bases and J by 4 bases, with 6 bases left in between. The CDR3 DNA follows: TGCGCCAGCAGGCTCGTCACCGGGGAGCTGTTTTTT. It specifies CASRLVTGELFF.

This clonotype has more than one count but fewer than ten. The rearrangement links TRBV7-3 to TRBJ2-3; 9 bases are a match to TRBD1. Germline lookup yields CDR1 SGHTA and CDR2 FQGTGA. This CDR3 has 15 amino acids. Unmatched junction bases numbered 7, after V lost 5 bases and J lost 4 bases. The CDR3 region is CASSPGTGKADTQYF. The CDR3 nucleotides read TGTGCCAGCAGCCCCGGGACAGGGAAGGCAGATACGCAGTATTTT. Supplemented by reference TRBV7-3 and TRBJ2-3, the full variable domain reads GAGVSQTPSNKVTEKGKYVELRCDPISGHTALYWYRQSLGQGPEFLIYFQGTGAADDSGLPNDRFFAVRPEGSVSTLKIQRTERGDSAVYLCASSPGTGKADTQYFGPGTRLTVL.

This rearrangement joins TRBV6-2 or TRBV6-3 to TRBJ1-5, with D perhaps matching TRBD1 (6 bases). Germline loops: CDR1 MNHEY, CDR2 SVGEGT. The length of the CDR3 is 15 residues. Trimming cost V 4 bases and J 1 base, with 11 bases left between them. CDR3 bases: TGTGCCAGCAGTTCCAACCAGGGGAGCAATCAGCCCCAGCATTTT. It yields the protein CASSSNQGSNQPQHF.

The chain couples TRBV3-1 to TRBJ2-3, with D possibly being TRBD2 (5 bases). The V gene's germline CDR1 is LGHDT and CDR2 YNNKEL (reference sequence). The CDR3 is made up of 16 amino acids. The ends were cut back, 0 bases at V and 4 bases at J, with 14 bases in the middle. The CDR3 sequence is CASSQDVRPGADTQYF. CDR3 bases: TGTGCCAGCAGCCAAGATGTGCGGCCCGGGGCAGATACGCAGTATTTT.

The genes are TRBV19 and TRBJ1-1, with D uncertain. This CDR3 is 14 amino acids long. CDR1 is LNHDA and CDR2 is SQIVND in the germline V gene (reference sequence). Trimming removed 3 bases at V and 4 bases at J, with 12 bases between. CDR3 in DNA: TGTGCCAGTAGTATTACAGACGTGGGCACTGAAGCTTTCTTT. Translated, it gives CASSITDVGTEAFF.

Points on this clonotype: Just one base apart from a much larger clone, this may be a read error. The V and J genes are TRBV29-1 and TRBJ2-3; TRBD1 might be the D (6 bases). The CDR3 consists of 14 residues. Looked up from germline, CDR1 is SQVTM and CDR2 is ANQGSEA. Trimming took 5 bases from V and 2 from J, leaving 14 bases between them. CDR3 nucleotides: TGCAGCGTTCGTACAGGGTCAGACACAGATACGCAGTATTTT. Amino acid sequence: CSVRTGSDTDTQYF.

This clonotype was counted a few times. The rearrangement links TRBV12-3 or TRBV12-4 to TRBJ2-3; 7 bases align to TRBD1. V trimming: 7 bases; J trimming: 0 bases; junction bases outside the gene matches: 10. This CDR3 has 16 amino acids. CDR3 in DNA: TGTGCCAGCACCGGGGACAGATTCCCTAGCACAGATACGCAGTATTTT. This sequence encodes CASTGDRFPSTDTQYF.

This clonotype appeared a few times. This chain joins TRBV9 and TRBJ1-2; D is unresolved. CDR1 SGDLS and CDR2 YYNGEE come from the germline V gene. Between the trimmed V and J ends, which lost 3 bases and 0 bases, there was a span of 15 bases. This CDR3 has 16 residues. The DNA for the CDR3 is TGTGCCAGCAGCGCATCGGACGGCACACCTAACTATGGCTACACCTTC. This translates into CASSASDGTPNYGYTF.

The V and J genes are TRBV5-6 and TRBJ1-2, with D possibly TRBD1 on 6 matching bases. Per the germline V gene, CDR1 is SGHDT and CDR2 is YYEEEE. The V end lost 4 bases, the J end lost 6 bases, and 13 bases lay between the germline ends. This CDR3 is 13 amino acids long. The DNA for the CDR3 is TGTGCCAGCAGCCGTCAAAACAGGGATGGCTACACCTTC. Translated, it gives CASSRQNRDGYTF.

V is TRBV20-1 and J is TRBJ1-2, with D maybe TRBD1 (5 bases). The CDR3 sequence is 14 residues long. Germline V gene lookup returns CDR1 DFQATT and CDR2 SNEGSKA (reference sequence). V was shortened by 3 bases and J by 0 bases, with 11 bases between the two germline ends. CDR3 protein: CSARMDTTNYGYTF. In DNA, the CDR3 is TGCAGTGCTAGGATGGACACTACTAACTATGGCTACACCTTC.